This is a list of T cell receptor beta chains from one sample in a study of shared T cell receptors in the human thymus. The assay was immunoSEQ multiplex PCR, and TCRdb's table has in-frame clones only and misses some. The sample records over 650,000 clones, around 87% being singletons. This sample was also put to use in a study of human thymus T cells.

Sequenced material: thymocytes. These receptors all stem from a boy in the first two years of life with a congenital heart defect. Both conserved end residues are part of each CDR3. The order of the fields is V gene, clone size, D gene, J gene, CDR3 protein, CDR3 DNA. A D gene is named only where the DNA matches it firmly. Some rows have no size entry. The others give once, few or many, or a class for an expanded clone.

>TRBV5-4|few|TRBD1|TRBJ1-2
CASSLGDREARGYTF
TGTGCCAGCAGCTTGGGGGACAGGGAAGCGCGGGGCTACACCTTC
>TRBV27|-|-|TRBJ1-5
CASSLGPVNQPQHF
TGTGCCAGCAGTTTAGGGCCAGTCAATCAGCCCCAGCATTTT
>TRBV30|-|-|TRBJ2-7
CAWSGPDSASYEQYF
TGTGCCTGGAGCGGCCCGGACAGCGCGTCCTACGAGCAGTACTTC
>TRBV28|-|TRBD1|TRBJ2-5
CASSFTTGVGETQYF
TGTGCCAGCAGTTTTACAACAGGGGTTGGGGAGACCCAGTACTTC
>TRBV5-6|-|TRBD1|TRBJ1-1
CASSLKGGFPFF
TGTGCCAGCAGCTTGAAAGGGGGCTTTCCTTTCTTT
>TRBV28|-|-|TRBJ1-1
CASSLCGRVGEAFF
TGTGCCAGCAGTTTATGCGGCAGGGTAGGTGAAGCTTTCTTT
>TRBV18|-|TRBD1|TRBJ2-5
CASSPIGGSVQYF
TGTGCCAGCTCACCGATAGGGGGCTCGGTCCAGTACTTC
>TRBV5-1|once|-|TRBJ1-2
CASSLVQGSRDGYTF
TGCGCCAGCAGCTTGGTGCAGGGGTCAAGGGATGGCTACACCTTC
>TRBV28|-|TRBD1|TRBJ2-2
CASTTDRENTGELFF
TGTGCCAGCACCACCGACAGGGAGAACACCGGGGAGCTGTTTTTT
>TRBV7-9|-|-|TRBJ2-7
CASSLEDGTGSYEQYF
TGTGCCAGCAGCTTGGAGGATGGAACCGGCTCCTACGAGCAGTACTTC
>TRBV4-1|-|TRBD1|TRBJ2-2
CASSQESETGGIDTGELFF
TGCGCCAGCAGCCAAGAATCCGAGACAGGGGGTATCGACACCGGGGAGCTGTTTTTT
>TRBV28|-|-|TRBJ1-6
CASSLCTRTDNSPLHF
TGTGCCAGCAGTTTATGCACCAGGACAGATAATTCACCCCTCCACTTT
>TRBV5-1|-|TRBD1|TRBJ2-2
CASSLLDRGRVGELFF
TGCGCCAGCAGCTTGTTGGACAGGGGGCGCGTCGGGGAGCTGTTTTTT
>TRBV7-3|few|-|TRBJ2-7
CASSLGPLSPYEQYF
TGTGCCAGCAGCTTAGGGCCCCTCTCCCCTTACGAGCAGTACTTC
>TRBV7-2|once|-|TRBJ1-5
CASSLRGGPNQPQHF
TGTGCCAGCAGCTTACGGGGGGGACCCAATCAGCCCCAGCATTTT
>TRBV11-2|once|TRBD1|TRBJ1-2
CASSTSAGTGGYTF
TGTGCCAGCAGCACTAGCGCCGGGACAGGTGGCTACACCTTC
>TRBV25-1|-|TRBD1|TRBJ1-1
CASSEGSTGDNTEAFF
TGTGCCAGCAGTGAAGGGTCGACAGGGGATAACACTGAAGCTTTCTTT
>TRBV6-1|-|-|TRBJ1-5
CASRDRIGQPQHF
TGTGCCAGCAGGGACAGAATAGGACAGCCCCAGCATTTT
>TRBV28|-|-|TRBJ2-1
CASSLGGLNNEQFF
TGTGCCAGCAGTTTGGGGGGGCTTAACAATGAGCAGTTCTTC
>TRBV27|-|-|TRBJ1-5
CASSSMAMPDQPQHF
TGTGCCAGCAGTTCAATGGCCATGCCCGATCAGCCCCAGCATTTT
>TRBV7-2|-|TRBD2|TRBJ2-1
CASSFILAGGPNEQFF
TGTGCCAGCAGCTTCATCCTAGCGGGAGGGCCCAATGAGCAGTTCTTC
>TRBV19|-|-|TRBJ2-2
CASTNDRGRTGTGELFF
TGTGCCAGTACCAATGACAGAGGTAGAACCGGGACCGGGGAGCTGTTTTTT
>TRBV30|-|-|TRBJ1-6
CAWKRGNSPLHF
TGTGCCTGGAAAAGAGGGAATTCCCCCCTCCACTTT
>TRBV14|-|-|TRBJ2-5
CASSQDAEGPYGQETQYF
TGTGCCAGCAGCCAAGATGCGGAGGGGCCATATGGCCAAGAGACCCAGTACTTC
>TRBV5-8|-|-|TRBJ1-1
CASSLSRDTEAFF
TGTGCCAGCAGCTTGTCCAGGGACACTGAAGCTTTCTTT
>TRBV4-3|-|TRBD2|TRBJ2-7
CASSQDASGRSEQYF
TGCGCCAGCAGCCAAGATGCTAGCGGGCGGAGCGAGCAGTACTTC
>TRBV29-1|-|TRBD1|TRBJ2-2
CSVTGGNTGELFF
TGCAGCGTTACAGGGGGTAACACCGGGGAGCTGTTTTTT